This entry is about one TCR beta chain. Antigen specificity is unknown. TCRdb re-called the reads through MiXCR, storing one row per CDR3 protein. The sample contains just over 450,000 distinct CDR3 sequences, about 42% of which appear only once. This specimen comes from a study of T cell repertoires in cytomegalovirus infection. Whole-study context: Alongside well-studied HLA-B-restricted CMV epitopes, recently identified HLA-C-restricted CMV epitopes were also used. Based on public TCR beta signatures, there were indications of CMV infection and of a matching HLA type.

Germline V CDR1 and CDR2: DFQATT, SNEGSKA (reference sequence). This CDR3 has 14 residues. The receptor was derived from a human donor in good health (CMV status not recorded). Some clones in this sample may be carry-over from other donors' samples. Material: cultured PBMCs, obtained from culture after CMV antigen stimulation. V gene TRBV20-1 combines with J gene TRBJ2-1; no clear D. The CDR3 sequence: CSVKSTNTYNEQFF. CDR3 coding DNA: TGCAGCGTAAAAAGCACGAACACCTACAATGAGCAGTTCTTC.